This T cell receptor beta chain is from a study of T cell clones after liver transplantation. Overall study: Graft-donor-reactive sequences were compared with third-party-reactive TCRbeta sequences from pre-transplant mixed lymphocyte reactions. Timepoints were pre-transplant, pre-withdrawal, and after withdrawal was completed or failed. Study-level findings and limits: Migration into the graft, not deletion, may explain lost graft donor-reactive T cells. In 5 of 8 subjects, circulating graft-donor-reactive CD4 TCRbeta sequences fell significantly after transplant.

CDR3 length: 14 residues. Germline lookup yields CDR1 SGHVS and CDR2 FQNEAQ. J was trimmed by 5 bases and V by 5 bases; bases with no gene match: 8. To note about this clone: Its target is not known.

Libraries were prepared by immunoSEQ multiplex PCR; TCRdb keeps only in-frame clonotypes and omits some of them. The table has over 90,000 clones, about 86% seen once. This chain joins TRBV7-8 and TRBJ2-5; TRBD1 aligns across 7 bases. The sequenced sample was CD4+ T cells from blood, obtained around 48 months after liver transplant. The source is a human patient who received a liver transplant. Some T cells may be supplied by the graft donor. The CDR3 sequence is CASSKGAGRETQYF. CDR3 DNA: TGTGCCAGCAGCAAGGGGGCGGGTAGGGAGACCCAGTACTTC.